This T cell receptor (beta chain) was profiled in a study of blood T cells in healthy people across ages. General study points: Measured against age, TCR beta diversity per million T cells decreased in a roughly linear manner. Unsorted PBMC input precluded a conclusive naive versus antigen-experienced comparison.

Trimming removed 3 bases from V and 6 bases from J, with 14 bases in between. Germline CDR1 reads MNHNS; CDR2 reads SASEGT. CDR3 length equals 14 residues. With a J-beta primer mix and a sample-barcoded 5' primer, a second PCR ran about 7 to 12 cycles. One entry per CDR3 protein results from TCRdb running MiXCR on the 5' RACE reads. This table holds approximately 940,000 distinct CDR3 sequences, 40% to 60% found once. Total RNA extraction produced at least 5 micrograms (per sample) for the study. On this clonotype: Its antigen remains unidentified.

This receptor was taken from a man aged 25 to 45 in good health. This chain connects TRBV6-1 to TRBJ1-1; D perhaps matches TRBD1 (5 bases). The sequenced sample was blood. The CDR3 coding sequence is TGTGCCAGCAGTGACGGCAGGGAATGGTCTGAAGCTTTCTTT. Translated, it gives CASSDGREWSEAFF.